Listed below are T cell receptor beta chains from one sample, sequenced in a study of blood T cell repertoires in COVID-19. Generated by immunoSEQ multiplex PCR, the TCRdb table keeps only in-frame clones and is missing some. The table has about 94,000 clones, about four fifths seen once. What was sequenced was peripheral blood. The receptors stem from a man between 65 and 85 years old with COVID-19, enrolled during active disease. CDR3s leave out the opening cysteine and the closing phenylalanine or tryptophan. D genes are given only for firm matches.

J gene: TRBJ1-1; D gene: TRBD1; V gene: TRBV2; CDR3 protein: ASSLGQGELAEAF
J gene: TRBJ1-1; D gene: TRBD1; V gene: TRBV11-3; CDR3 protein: ASSPRTGDAF
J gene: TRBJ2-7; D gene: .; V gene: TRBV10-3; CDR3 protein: AIREGGSAREQY
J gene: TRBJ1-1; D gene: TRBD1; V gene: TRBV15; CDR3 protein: ATSRGTGATMNTEAF
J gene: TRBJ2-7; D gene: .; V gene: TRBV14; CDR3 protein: ASSSRWGPYEQY
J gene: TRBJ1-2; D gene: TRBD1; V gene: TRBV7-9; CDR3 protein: ASSVTGGAIYGYT
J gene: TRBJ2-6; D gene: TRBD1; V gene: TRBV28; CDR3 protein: ASRPGGAGANVLT
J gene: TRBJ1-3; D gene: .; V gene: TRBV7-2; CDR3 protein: ASSLARQSFSGNTIY
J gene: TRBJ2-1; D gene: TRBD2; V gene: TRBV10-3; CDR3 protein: AIRSARGGDEQF
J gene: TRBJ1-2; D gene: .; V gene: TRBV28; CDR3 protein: ASSYMSSRFYGYT
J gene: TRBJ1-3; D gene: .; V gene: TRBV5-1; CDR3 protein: ARFRDSGNTIY
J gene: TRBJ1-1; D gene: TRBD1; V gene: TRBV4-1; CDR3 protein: ASSQGRGLITEAF
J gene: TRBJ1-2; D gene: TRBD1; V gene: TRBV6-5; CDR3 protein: ASSFYGTGRGYT
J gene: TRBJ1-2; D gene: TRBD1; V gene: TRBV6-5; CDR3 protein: ASRDPDRVGGYT
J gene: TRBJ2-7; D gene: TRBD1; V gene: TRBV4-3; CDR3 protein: ASSQGTGTVRTYEQY
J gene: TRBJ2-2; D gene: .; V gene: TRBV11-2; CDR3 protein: ASSERPPRYTGELF
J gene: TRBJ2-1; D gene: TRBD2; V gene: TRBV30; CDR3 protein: AWSLGLAGVNEQF
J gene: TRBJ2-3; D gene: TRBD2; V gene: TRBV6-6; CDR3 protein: ASSRAGDTDTQY
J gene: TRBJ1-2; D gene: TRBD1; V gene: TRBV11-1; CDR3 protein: ASSFQGQGARGYT
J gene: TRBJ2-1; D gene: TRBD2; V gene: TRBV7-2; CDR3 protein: ASSPRVGAGGVSEQF
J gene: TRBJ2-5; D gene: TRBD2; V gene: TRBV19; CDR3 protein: ASSIGGSQPQY
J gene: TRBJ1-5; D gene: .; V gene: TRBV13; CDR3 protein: ASSLEGVQPQH
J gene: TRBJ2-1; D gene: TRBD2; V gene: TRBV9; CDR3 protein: ASSGRPGLAGTQF
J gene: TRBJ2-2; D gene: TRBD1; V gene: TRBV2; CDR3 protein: ASSRDRANTGELF
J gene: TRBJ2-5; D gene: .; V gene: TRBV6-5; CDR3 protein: ASSYLGTSQETQY
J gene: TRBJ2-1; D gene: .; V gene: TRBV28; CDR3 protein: ASSLSAQGVTF
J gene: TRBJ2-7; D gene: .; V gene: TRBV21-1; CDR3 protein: ASSKVSAGVPDEQY
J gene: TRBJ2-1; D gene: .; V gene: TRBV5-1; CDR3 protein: ASSLLQTGTNEQF
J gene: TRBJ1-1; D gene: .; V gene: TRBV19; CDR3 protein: ASSSRTANTEAF
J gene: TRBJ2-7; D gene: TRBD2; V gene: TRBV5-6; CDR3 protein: ASRLAGALSYEQY
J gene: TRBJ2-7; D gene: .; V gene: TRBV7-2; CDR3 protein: ASSLGGSAYEQY
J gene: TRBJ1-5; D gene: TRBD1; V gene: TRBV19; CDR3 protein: ATKQGAVQPQH
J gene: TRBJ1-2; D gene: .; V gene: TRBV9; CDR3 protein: ASSVESGYGYT
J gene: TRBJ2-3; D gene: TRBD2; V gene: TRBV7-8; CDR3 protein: ASTGLAGGRTDTQY
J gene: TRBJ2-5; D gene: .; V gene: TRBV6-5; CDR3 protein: ASTLNPRETQY
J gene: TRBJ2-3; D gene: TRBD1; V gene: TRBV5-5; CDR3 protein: ASSRGQGGTDTQY
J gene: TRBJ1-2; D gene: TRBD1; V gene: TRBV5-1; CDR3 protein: ASSSGDRVIYGYT
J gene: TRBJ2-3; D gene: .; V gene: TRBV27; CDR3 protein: ASSLQGRGTDTQY